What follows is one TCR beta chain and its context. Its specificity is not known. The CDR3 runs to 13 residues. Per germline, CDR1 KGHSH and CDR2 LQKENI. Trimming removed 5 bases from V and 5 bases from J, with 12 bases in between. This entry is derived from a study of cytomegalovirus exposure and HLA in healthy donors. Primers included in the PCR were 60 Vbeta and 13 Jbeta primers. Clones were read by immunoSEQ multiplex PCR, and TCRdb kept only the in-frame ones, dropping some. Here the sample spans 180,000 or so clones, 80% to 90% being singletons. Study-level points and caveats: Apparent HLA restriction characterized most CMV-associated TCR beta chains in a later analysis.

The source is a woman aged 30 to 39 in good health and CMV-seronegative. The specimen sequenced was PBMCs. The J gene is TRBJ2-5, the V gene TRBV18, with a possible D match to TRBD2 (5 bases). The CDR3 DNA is TGTGCCAGCTCAACCACACCGGGGGAGACCCAGTACTTC. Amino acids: CASSTTPGETQYF.